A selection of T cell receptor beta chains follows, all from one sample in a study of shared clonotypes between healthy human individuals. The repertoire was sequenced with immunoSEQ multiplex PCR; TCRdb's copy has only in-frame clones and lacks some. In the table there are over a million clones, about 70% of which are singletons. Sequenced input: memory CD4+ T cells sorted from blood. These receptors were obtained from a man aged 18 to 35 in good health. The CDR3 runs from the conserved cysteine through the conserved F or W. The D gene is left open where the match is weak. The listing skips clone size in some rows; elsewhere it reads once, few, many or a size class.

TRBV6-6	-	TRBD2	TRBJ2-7	CASSRLAGAYEQYF	TGTGCCAGCAGTAGACTAGCGGGAGCCTACGAGCAGTACTTC
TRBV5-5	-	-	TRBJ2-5	CASSSGETQYF	TGTGCCAGCAGCTCTGGAGAGACCCAGTACTTC
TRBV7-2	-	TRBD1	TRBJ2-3	CASTVAGTGVADTQYF	TGTGCCAGCACCGTGGCGGGGACAGGGGTGGCAGATACGCAGTATTTT
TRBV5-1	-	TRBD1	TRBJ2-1	CASSLVQGIHEQFF	TGCGCCAGCAGCTTGGTACAGGGGATACATGAGCAGTTCTTC
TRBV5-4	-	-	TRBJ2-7	CASSHRAQIYEQYF	TGTGCCAGCAGCCACAGGGCCCAAATATACGAGCAGTACTTC
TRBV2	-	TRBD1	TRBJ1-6	CASRADRSSYNSPLHF	TGTGCCAGCAGAGCGGACAGGAGCTCCTATAATTCACCCCTCCACTTT
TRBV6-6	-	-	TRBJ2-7	CASSPQTGAYEQYF	TGTGCCAGCAGTCCTCAGACTGGTGCCTACGAGCAGTACTTC
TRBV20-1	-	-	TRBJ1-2	CSAQYRYGYTF	TGCAGTGCCCAGTACCGGTATGGCTACACCTTC
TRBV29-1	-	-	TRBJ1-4	CSVQSTGTNEKLFF	TGCAGCGTACAATCAACAGGGACTAATGAAAAACTGTTTTTT
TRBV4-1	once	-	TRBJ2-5	CASSLMVQETQYF	TGCGCCAGCAGCCTGATGGTCCAAGAGACCCAGTACTTC
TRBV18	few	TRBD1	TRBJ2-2	CASLQGQGNTGELFF	TGTGCCAGCTTACAGGGACAGGGGAACACCGGGGAGCTGTTTTTT
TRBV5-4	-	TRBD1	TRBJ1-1	CASSSGDRGTEAFF	TGTGCCAGCAGTAGTGGGGACAGGGGCACTGAAGCTTTCTTT
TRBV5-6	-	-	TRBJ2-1	CASGRYISVHLYNEQFF	TGTGCCAGCGGGAGGTACATTTCAGTTCATCTCTACAATGAGCAGTTCTTC
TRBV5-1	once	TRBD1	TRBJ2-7	CASSPGQGELYEQYF	TGCGCCAGCAGCCCGGGACAGGGGGAACTCTACGAGCAGTACTTC